What follows are 14 T cell receptor beta chains derived from one specimen sequenced in a study of T cells in Graves' hyperthyroidism and ophthalmopathy (dated by TCRdb to the late 2010s). Library prep was done by multiplex PCR. The data were produced on an Illumina HiSeq 2000. Amplification of TCR beta CDR3 regions was carried out from RNA transcripts. For the first round of RT-PCR on the TCR CDR3, the HTBI primer set was used together with the Qiagen OneStep RT-PCR kit. Starting from the raw public reads, TCRdb applied fastp trimming at Q25, assembled clones with MiXCR and retained in-frame beta chains. A single entry per CDR3 protein holds the most common genes and DNA from its merged rows. The sample table contains around 530,000 distinct CDR3 sequences; only one count was recorded for roughly a sixth of them. The ten largest clonotypes hold under 20% of the sample. Sequencing was done on a sample of blood. The receptors here all came from a young woman with Graves' ophthalmopathy.

The rearrangement links TRBV6-1 to TRBJ2-2; no clear D gene. This CDR3 contains 15 residues. Germline V CDR1 and CDR2: MNHNS, SASEGT. V lost 10 bases and J lost 0, with 15 bases in between. CDR3 region: CATQAGNANTGELFF. The CDR3 DNA reads as TGTGCCACCCAGGCCGGTAACGCGAACACCGGGGAGCTGTTTTTT.

This clonotype has a handful of counts. The chain's CDR3 is CASSQVSLAGGPFQQYF. The DNA for the CDR3 is TGTGCCAGCAGCCAAGTCTCCCTAGCGGGAGGGCCTTTTCAGCAGTACTTC. The J gene is TRBJ2-7, the V gene TRBV4-2; 12 bases line up with TRBD2. CDR1 and CDR2 (germline): LGHNA, YNFKEQ. The V and J ends lost 1 base and 8 bases, in that order; junction bases with no gene match: 12. The CDR3 consists of 17 residues.

For this clonotype: The junction does not match germline at one end; this may be a read error. The chain couples TRBV7-3 to TRBJ2-7, with 8 bases lining up with TRBD2. CDR3 length: 16 amino acids. Germline CDR1 is SGHTA and CDR2 is FQGTGA. This CDR3 is CASSPTGTRGSSEQYF. Written as DNA, the CDR3 is TGTGCCAGCAGCCCTACCGGGACTAGAGGTTCCTCCGAGCAGTACTTC.

This clonotype was found many times. CDR3 loop: CASSGVYTDTQYF. The CDR3 coding sequence is TGTGCCAGCAGTGGAGTGTACACAGATACGCAGTATTTT. The chain has TRBV6-1 and TRBJ2-3; D ambiguous. This CDR3 has 13 residues. V lost 4 bases and J lost 2, with 7 bases in between. CDR1 and CDR2 from the germline V gene are MNHNS and SASEGT.

The V gene is TRBV6-2 or TRBV6-3, the J gene TRBJ1-2; 7 bases are a match to TRBD1. CDR3 size: 16 residues. Trimming at V came to 11 bases and at J to 2 bases, leaving 17 bases not matched to a gene. Germline-derived CDR1 and CDR2 are MNHEY and SVGEGT. The CDR3 reads CAGSPGQPRGNYGYTF. CDR3 coding DNA: TGTGCCGGCTCCCCGGGACAGCCTCGGGGGAACTATGGCTACACCTTC.

This clonotype occurred a few times. The V gene is TRBV20-1, the J gene TRBJ2-5; D not resolved. The germline gives CDR1 DFQATT, CDR2 SNEGSKA (reference sequence). V was shortened by 0 bases and J by 5 bases, with 22 bases between the two germline ends. The CDR3 sequence is 17 residues long. The CDR3 loop is CSARDGRQPTSVETQYF. In DNA, the CDR3 is TGCAGTGCTAGAGACGGACGGCAACCTACAAGTGTGGAGACCCAGTACTTC.

The table lists this clonotype with many counts. The chain carries TRBV5-1 and TRBJ2-1, with 7 bases that match TRBD2. The CDR3 contains 16 residues. Germline loops: CDR1 SGHRS, CDR2 YFSETQ. Germline trimming cut 2 bases from V and 2 bases from J; bases unmatched to any gene: 7. The CDR3 loop reads CASSFGAGVTYNEQFF. In DNA form, the CDR3 reads TGCGCCAGCAGCTTTGGTGCGGGAGTCACCTACAATGAGCAGTTCTTC.

This clonotype was counted many times. The gene calls are TRBV20-1 and TRBJ2-7; the D gene is possibly TRBD1 (5 bases). This CDR3 contains 14 residues. V was pared by 0 bases and J by 3 bases, with 12 bases between. Looked up from germline, CDR1 is DFQATT and CDR2 is SNEGSKA (reference sequence). The CDR3 bases are TGCAGTGCTAGAGACAGGGAAGTGGGCTACGAGCAGTACTTC. It is translated as CSARDREVGYEQYF.

Many counts were recorded for this clonotype. The chain joins TRBV18 to TRBJ1-4; tentatively, D is TRBD1 (6 bases). CDR3 size: 15 residues. Per the germline V gene, CDR1 is KGHSH and CDR2 is LQKENI. Deletions cut 4 bases from V and 3 bases from J, with 12 bases between. The chain's CDR3 is CASSQNGTPNEKLFF. The DNA for the CDR3 is TGTGCCAGCTCACAAAACGGGACACCTAATGAAAAACTGTTTTTT.

This clonotype came up many times. The chain carries TRBV24-1 and TRBJ1-5; 9 positions match TRBD1. The germline V gene has CDR1 KGHDR and CDR2 SFDVKD. Unmatched junction bases numbered 7, after V lost 4 bases and J lost 7 bases. This CDR3 has 15 residues. CDR3 DNA sequence: TGTGCCACCAGTGAGCCGGACAGGGGAGGACAGCCCCAGCATTTT. Amino acid sequence: CATSEPDRGGQPQHF.

The rearrangement uses TRBV12-3 or TRBV12-4 and TRBJ1-1; TRBD1 matches 7 bases. V lost 5 bases to trimming and J lost 5 bases; unmatched junction nucleotides: 8. There are 14 residues in the CDR3. CDR3 DNA: TGTGCCAGCAGTCCGGACAGGTTAAGGACTGAAGCTTTCTTT. This sequence encodes CASSPDRLRTEAFF.

The gene calls are TRBV12-3 or TRBV12-4 and TRBJ2-3; a weak D match, TRBD1 (5 bases). The CDR3 runs to 14 residues. V shed 6 bases and J shed 2 bases, with 12 bases lying between them. The DNA for the CDR3 is TGTGCCAGCAGGACGACAGAGATCACAGATACGCAGTATTTT. Its translation: CASRTTEITDTQYF.

A word on this clonotype: The DNA is omitted, as the CDR3 cannot be located on it reliably, and the CDR3 follows TCRdb's listing. This chain uses TRBV6-9 with TRBJ2-2; the D call TRBD2 from the table was never checked on the DNA. Counting both end residues, the CDR3 totals 22 amino acids. CDR1 MNHGY and CDR2 SVAAGI come from the germline V gene. This CDR3 reads CASSSSALPLVFSPKNTGELFF.

The chain uses TRBV19 and TRBJ2-1; TRBD2 matches 10 bases. Germline CDR1 LNHDA, CDR2 SQIVND (reference sequence). There are 13 residues in the CDR3. V gave up 6 bases and J gave up 5 bases; unmatched junction bases: 1. As DNA, the CDR3 is TGTGCCAGTAGGCTAGCGGGAGACAATGAGCAGTTCTTC. Its protein is CASRLAGDNEQFF.